This is a list of T cell receptor beta chains from one sample in a study of blood T cell repertoires in COVID-19. Assay used: immunoSEQ multiplex PCR; TCRdb lists only in-frame clones, some missing. The table has about 100,000 clones, about 78% seen once. The sample comprised peripheral blood. The source is a man aged 45-65 years who had recovered from COVID-19. Each CDR3 is given with its conserved first and last residue. D genes are given only for firm matches. Clone size appears in some rows only: once, few, many, or a class for an expanded clone.

clone_size: NA
d_call: NA
v_call: TRBV7-9
j_call: TRBJ2-1
cdr3_nt: TGTGCCAGCAGCTTATACGGGGATGAGCAGTTCTTC
cdr3_aa: CASSLYGDEQFF

clone_size: few
d_call: NA
v_call: TRBV6-5
j_call: TRBJ1-3
cdr3_nt: TGTGCCAGCAGTTCGCTGGGGGGGCAGACTGGAAACACCATATATTTT
cdr3_aa: CASSSLGGQTGNTIYF

clone_size: NA
d_call: TRBD2
v_call: TRBV9
j_call: TRBJ2-1
cdr3_nt: TGTGCCAGCAGCGTTAGCGGGAGGGTCAATGAGCAGTTCTTC
cdr3_aa: CASSVSGRVNEQFF

clone_size: NA
d_call: TRBD1
v_call: TRBV27
j_call: TRBJ1-2
cdr3_nt: TGTGCCAGCAGTTGGGACAGAAACTATGGCTACACCTTC
cdr3_aa: CASSWDRNYGYTF

clone_size: few
d_call: NA
v_call: TRBV10-1
j_call: TRBJ2-7
cdr3_nt: TGCGCCAGCAGTGAGAGCCAGGTCCCCTACGAGCAGTACTTC
cdr3_aa: CASSESQVPYEQYF

clone_size: NA
d_call: TRBD2
v_call: TRBV18
j_call: TRBJ2-7
cdr3_nt: TGTGCCAGCTCACCACAGCGGGGGTCCTACGAGCAGTACTTC
cdr3_aa: CASSPQRGSYEQYF

clone_size: few
d_call: TRBD2
v_call: TRBV6-5
j_call: TRBJ2-7
cdr3_nt: TGTGCCAGCAGTTACCTAGCGGGATGGGCCGAGCAGTACTTC
cdr3_aa: CASSYLAGWAEQYF

clone_size: NA
d_call: NA
v_call: TRBV2
j_call: TRBJ2-5
cdr3_nt: TGTGCCAGCAGTGAAGCGGCGGGGCAGGAGACCCAGTACTTC
cdr3_aa: CASSEAAGQETQYF

clone_size: NA
d_call: NA
v_call: TRBV5-1
j_call: TRBJ2-3
cdr3_nt: TGCGCCAGCAGCCGGGGACTGTTCACAGATACGCAGTATTTT
cdr3_aa: CASSRGLFTDTQYF

clone_size: once
d_call: TRBD1
v_call: TRBV7-3
j_call: TRBJ1-4
cdr3_nt: TGTGCCAGCAGCCCGCCGGGACAGGCAACTAATGAAAAACTGTTTTTT
cdr3_aa: CASSPPGQATNEKLFF

clone_size: NA
d_call: TRBD2
v_call: TRBV9
j_call: TRBJ2-2
cdr3_nt: TGTGCCAGCAGCGTAGTGGGAGGACTAGCGGTGAACACCGGGGAGCTGTTTTTT
cdr3_aa: CASSVVGGLAVNTGELFF

clone_size: NA
d_call: TRBD1
v_call: TRBV2
j_call: TRBJ1-5
cdr3_nt: TGTGCCAGCTCAGGGGGGCAGGGGGATCAGCCCCAGCATTTT
cdr3_aa: CASSGGQGDQPQHF

clone_size: NA
d_call: TRBD2
v_call: TRBV19
j_call: TRBJ2-1
cdr3_nt: TGTGCCAGTAGCCATCCCTTACCTAGCGGGACAGACAATGAGCAGTTCTTC
cdr3_aa: CASSHPLPSGTDNEQFF

clone_size: NA
d_call: TRBD1
v_call: TRBV2
j_call: TRBJ1-5
cdr3_nt: TGTGCCAGCAGTCGAGACAGGGGGTATCAGCCCCAGCATTTT
cdr3_aa: CASSRDRGYQPQHF

clone_size: NA
d_call: NA
v_call: TRBV12-3/TRBV12-4
j_call: TRBJ2-7
cdr3_nt: TGTGCCAGCGGACTGGAATCCTACGAGCAGTACTTC
cdr3_aa: CASGLESYEQYF

clone_size: once
d_call: TRBD1
v_call: TRBV28
j_call: TRBJ1-2
cdr3_nt: TGTGCCACCTCCCAGGGGGACTATGGCTACACCTTC
cdr3_aa: CATSQGDYGYTF

clone_size: NA
d_call: TRBD1
v_call: TRBV5-4
j_call: TRBJ1-1
cdr3_nt: TGTGCCAGCAGCACCGACAGGGGTCTGGCTTTCTTT
cdr3_aa: CASSTDRGLAFF

clone_size: NA
d_call: TRBD1
v_call: TRBV4-1
j_call: TRBJ2-1
cdr3_nt: TGCGCCAGCAGCCCTTCGCCCGGGACAGACTACAATGAGCAGTTCTTC
cdr3_aa: CASSPSPGTDYNEQFF

clone_size: NA
d_call: TRBD1
v_call: TRBV5-4
j_call: TRBJ1-2
cdr3_nt: TGTGCCAGCAGCCGATCCGGACAGGGTAACTATGGCTACACCTTC
cdr3_aa: CASSRSGQGNYGYTF

clone_size: NA
d_call: NA
v_call: TRBV6-5
j_call: TRBJ1-2
cdr3_nt: TGTGCCAGCCAAGATGAGGGCTACACCTTC
cdr3_aa: CASQDEGYTF

clone_size: NA
d_call: NA
v_call: TRBV9
j_call: TRBJ1-1
cdr3_nt: TGTGCCAGCAGCAAGGGACTGACGAACACTGAAGCTTTCTTT
cdr3_aa: CASSKGLTNTEAFF

clone_size: NA
d_call: NA
v_call: TRBV5-1
j_call: TRBJ1-2
cdr3_nt: TGCGCCAGCAGCGTCGGACACCTCTATGGCTACACCTTC
cdr3_aa: CASSVGHLYGYTF

clone_size: NA
d_call: TRBD1
v_call: TRBV2
j_call: TRBJ1-6
cdr3_nt: TGTGCCAGCAGCTCCGGGACAGGGGAATCACCCCTCCACTTT
cdr3_aa: CASSSGTGESPLHF

clone_size: NA
d_call: NA
v_call: TRBV3-1/TRBV3-2
j_call: TRBJ2-7
cdr3_nt: TGTGCCAGCAGCCAGGACGGGACTGCCTACGAGCAGTACTTC
cdr3_aa: CASSQDGTAYEQYF

clone_size: once
d_call: TRBD1
v_call: TRBV7-2
j_call: TRBJ2-7
cdr3_nt: TGTGCCAGCAGTCCTGCCGGGACAGGGGGTTCCTACGAGCAGTACTTC
cdr3_aa: CASSPAGTGGSYEQYF

clone_size: NA
d_call: TRBD2
v_call: TRBV3-1/TRBV3-2
j_call: TRBJ2-7
cdr3_nt: TGTGCCAGCAGCTTCACTAGCGGAATCTACGAGCAGTACTTC
cdr3_aa: CASSFTSGIYEQYF

clone_size: NA
d_call: NA
v_call: TRBV19
j_call: TRBJ1-6
cdr3_nt: TGTGCCAGTAGTTGGACGGGGAATAATTCACCCCTCCACTTT
cdr3_aa: CASSWTGNNSPLHF

clone_size: NA
d_call: TRBD1
v_call: TRBV7-7
j_call: TRBJ2-5
cdr3_nt: TGTGCCAGCAGCTTAGGGACAGGTCCTCAAGAGACCCAGTACTTC
cdr3_aa: CASSLGTGPQETQYF

clone_size: NA
d_call: NA
v_call: TRBV18
j_call: TRBJ2-7
cdr3_nt: TGTGCCAGCTCACCATCCAGGGCAAGCGCCTACGAGCAGTACTTC
cdr3_aa: CASSPSRASAYEQYF

clone_size: NA
d_call: TRBD2
v_call: TRBV7-9
j_call: TRBJ2-3
cdr3_nt: TGTGCCAGCAGCTTTGTGGGGGGGACGCAGTATTTT
cdr3_aa: CASSFVGGTQYF

clone_size: few
d_call: TRBD1
v_call: TRBV5-1
j_call: TRBJ1-5
cdr3_nt: TGCGCCAGCAGCTTGGCAGGGGGTAGCAATCAGCCCCAGCATTTT
cdr3_aa: CASSLAGGSNQPQHF

clone_size: NA
d_call: TRBD2
v_call: TRBV20-1
j_call: TRBJ2-5
cdr3_nt: TGCAGTGCTAGTCTAGCGGGGGGTCCTCAAGAGACCCAGTACTTC
cdr3_aa: CSASLAGGPQETQYF

clone_size: NA
d_call: TRBD1
v_call: TRBV19
j_call: TRBJ2-3
cdr3_nt: TGTGCCAGTCGGACAGGGGCCACAGATACGCAGTATTTT
cdr3_aa: CASRTGATDTQYF

clone_size: NA
d_call: TRBD2
v_call: TRBV6-5
j_call: TRBJ2-3
cdr3_nt: TGTGCCAGCATTGCGGCTAGCGGAAGCACAGATACGCAGTATTTT
cdr3_aa: CASIAASGSTDTQYF

clone_size: once
d_call: TRBD2
v_call: TRBV10-3
j_call: TRBJ2-7
cdr3_nt: TGTGCCATCAGTGATTTTTCGGGACTAGCGGGAGCGAGCTCCTACGAGCAGTACTTC
cdr3_aa: CAISDFSGLAGASSYEQYF

clone_size: NA
d_call: TRBD1
v_call: TRBV7-2
j_call: TRBJ2-1
cdr3_nt: TGTGCCAGCAGCCGGGACAGGCCCGAAAAGTTCTTC
cdr3_aa: CASSRDRPEKFF

clone_size: NA
d_call: NA
v_call: TRBV7-3
j_call: TRBJ1-6
cdr3_nt: TGTGCCAGCAGCCGAATACAGCGGGGGGGATATAATTCACCCCTCCACTTT
cdr3_aa: CASSRIQRGGYNSPLHF

clone_size: NA
d_call: TRBD1
v_call: TRBV12-3/TRBV12-4
j_call: TRBJ2-5
cdr3_nt: TGTGCCAGCAGTTTGGACAGGGGGGAGACCCAGTACTTC
cdr3_aa: CASSLDRGETQYF

clone_size: few
d_call: NA
v_call: TRBV5-6
j_call: TRBJ1-6
cdr3_nt: TGTGCCAGCAGCTTCACAGGAGTTAATTCACCCCTCCACTTT
cdr3_aa: CASSFTGVNSPLHF

clone_size: NA
d_call: NA
v_call: TRBV30
j_call: TRBJ2-7
cdr3_nt: TGTGCCTGGAAACCCCAGGGTCCGTCCTACGAGCAGTACTTC
cdr3_aa: CAWKPQGPSYEQYF

clone_size: NA
d_call: NA
v_call: TRBV15
j_call: TRBJ1-4
cdr3_nt: TGTGCCACCAGCAGAGTATCAGGGACTAATGAAAAACTGTTTTTT
cdr3_aa: CATSRVSGTNEKLFF

clone_size: NA
d_call: TRBD2
v_call: TRBV7-9
j_call: TRBJ2-1
cdr3_nt: TGTGCCAGCAGCTTAGCGCTTCTAGCGGGTACACCCTACAATGAGCAGTTCTTC
cdr3_aa: CASSLALLAGTPYNEQFF

clone_size: NA
d_call: NA
v_call: TRBV4-1
j_call: TRBJ2-7
cdr3_nt: TGCGCCAGCAGCCCCGCCTTAGACACCCCCTACGAGCAGTACTTC
cdr3_aa: CASSPALDTPYEQYF

clone_size: NA
d_call: NA
v_call: TRBV29-1
j_call: TRBJ2-5
cdr3_nt: TGCAGCGTTGGTGTCAGCCAAGAGACCCAGTACTTC
cdr3_aa: CSVGVSQETQYF

clone_size: NA
d_call: NA
v_call: TRBV6-5
j_call: TRBJ2-7
cdr3_nt: TGTGCCAGCAGTTACTCACCCAGGGGTCCTTACGAGCAGTACTTC
cdr3_aa: CASSYSPRGPYEQYF

clone_size: NA
d_call: NA
v_call: TRBV12-3/TRBV12-4
j_call: TRBJ1-2
cdr3_nt: TGTGCCAGCAGTTATCGCGGGGCTGGCTACACCTTC
cdr3_aa: CASSYRGAGYTF

clone_size: NA
d_call: TRBD2
v_call: TRBV18
j_call: TRBJ2-1
cdr3_nt: TGTGCCAGCTCACCAGCCGGGACTACAAGACACAATGAGCAGTTCTTC
cdr3_aa: CASSPAGTTRHNEQFF

clone_size: NA
d_call: TRBD1
v_call: TRBV2
j_call: TRBJ1-5
cdr3_nt: TGTGCCAGCAGATCAGGACAGGGGAACAATCAGCCCCAGCATTTT
cdr3_aa: CASRSGQGNNQPQHF

clone_size: NA
d_call: NA
v_call: TRBV18
j_call: TRBJ2-2
cdr3_nt: TGTGCCAGCCATTCCACAGGGAGCTCCGGGGAGCTGTTTTTT
cdr3_aa: CASHSTGSSGELFF

clone_size: NA
d_call: NA
v_call: TRBV6-5
j_call: TRBJ1-2
cdr3_nt: TGTGCCAGCAGTTCTTCAGGGTATGGCTACACCTTC
cdr3_aa: CASSSSGYGYTF

clone_size: NA
d_call: TRBD2
v_call: TRBV27
j_call: TRBJ2-5
cdr3_nt: TGTGCCAGCAGCAAACTAGCGGGGCAAGAGACCCAGTACTTC
cdr3_aa: CASSKLAGQETQYF

clone_size: NA
d_call: NA
v_call: TRBV5-4
j_call: TRBJ1-4
cdr3_nt: TGTGCCAGCAGCTTTAGACAGCCCTACAATGAAAAACTGTTTTTT
cdr3_aa: CASSFRQPYNEKLFF

clone_size: NA
d_call: NA
v_call: TRBV5-1
j_call: TRBJ1-1
cdr3_nt: TGCGCCAGCAGCTTACAGGGCGGTCACACTGAAGCTTTCTTT
cdr3_aa: CASSLQGGHTEAFF

clone_size: NA
d_call: TRBD2
v_call: TRBV6-5
j_call: TRBJ2-7
cdr3_nt: TGTGCCAGCCGTAGCGGGAGGTCCTACGAGCAGTACTTC
cdr3_aa: CASRSGRSYEQYF

clone_size: NA
d_call: NA
v_call: TRBV5-1
j_call: TRBJ1-2
cdr3_nt: TGCGCCAGCAGCAGGGAGGGTCTTTACTATGGCTACACCTTC
cdr3_aa: CASSREGLYYGYTF